Listed below are T cell receptor beta chains from one sample, sequenced in a study of blood T cell repertoires in COVID-19. TCRdb's copy holds only in-frame clones and misses some; the assay was immunoSEQ multiplex PCR. Of 70,000 to 75,000 clones listed, 70% to 80% were seen once; the top ten hold approximately 25%. Sequencing was carried out using peripheral blood. The origin of the receptors is a man between 60 and 75 years old with active or convalescent COVID-19. Both conserved end residues are part of each CDR3. D genes are given only for firm matches. Where a row states a size, it is once, few, many or the class of an expanded clone; other rows omit it.

J gene | V gene | D gene | clone size | CDR3 DNA | CDR3 protein
TRBJ2-3 | TRBV5-1 | - | - | TGCGCCAGCAGCAGGGACAACACAGATACGCAGTATTTT | CASSRDNTDTQYF
TRBJ1-1 | TRBV7-2 | - | - | TGTGCCAGCAGCTTTGGAGCGCAGAGGGGGACACCTGCTTTCTTT | CASSFGAQRGTPAFF
TRBJ1-5 | TRBV19 | - | - | TGTGCCAGTAGTCCCCGAGGTAACAGGCTCGGTCAGCCCCAGCATTTT | CASSPRGNRLGQPQHF
TRBJ1-1 | TRBV29-1 | - | - | TGCAGCGTTTACAGGATCACCAACACTGAAGCTTTCTTT | CSVYRITNTEAFF
TRBJ1-1 | TRBV3-1/TRBV3-2 | - | - | TGTGCCAGCAGCCCTCAGGGCCTTGAAGCTTTCTTT | CASSPQGLEAFF
TRBJ2-4 | TRBV19 | - | - | TGTGCCAGTAGCGCGTTGGGGGGAGCCAAAAACATTCAGTACTTC | CASSALGGAKNIQYF
TRBJ1-5 | TRBV6-2/TRBV6-3 | TRBD1 | - | TGTGCCAGCAGTTATAGGACAGGGGGTCCCCTAAGGAGCAATCAGCCCCAGCATTTT | CASSYRTGGPLRSNQPQHF
TRBJ1-1 | TRBV28 | - | - | TGTGCCAGCAGTCCACTCGGACAGGAAGCTTTCTTT | CASSPLGQEAFF
TRBJ1-1 | TRBV10-3 | TRBD1 | - | TGTGCCATCAGTCAGGACAGGATGAACACTGAAGCTTTCTTT | CAISQDRMNTEAFF
TRBJ1-5 | TRBV4-1 | - | many | TGCGCCAGCAGCCATTATCAGGGGAGTCAGCCCCAGCATTTT | CASSHYQGSQPQHF
TRBJ1-4 | TRBV6-6 | TRBD1 | - | TGTGCCAGCAGTTACTACACAGGGGGAAATGAAAAACTGTTTTTT | CASSYYTGGNEKLFF
TRBJ2-7 | TRBV4-2 | TRBD2 | - | TGTGCCAGCAGCCAGGAGCGGGGGGGGTCCTACGAGCAGTACTTC | CASSQERGGSYEQYF